This T cell receptor beta chain was identified during a study of blood T cells in healthy people across ages. Through a sample-barcoded 5' primer and a J-beta primer mix, a second PCR was run for roughly 7 to 11 cycles. The yield of each sample was at least 2.5 million CDR3-containing paired-end reads. MiXCR was run by TCRdb on the 5' RACE reads, yielding one entry per CDR3 protein. The table lists about 930,000 distinct CDR3 sequences, 25% to 30% of them singletons. The CDR3 extends over 14 amino acids. V was pared by 4 bases and J by 4 bases, with 16 bases between. The germline V gene encodes CDR1 SQVTM and CDR2 ANQGSEA. A few counts support this clonotype. The same data also went into a second study, on T cells of mothers and their children. That source reports: Donors were three healthy Caucasian mothers and their six children. For related and unrelated pairs alike, thymic selection shapes TCR recombination output similarly.

This rearrangement joins TRBV29-1 to TRBJ1-1; D is perhaps TRBD1 (5 bases). The sequencing input was blood. This receptor was identified in a woman in her thirties or forties in good health. The CDR3 coding sequence is TGCAGCGTTGCCTGGCGGGGGGGAGGCACTGAAGCTTTCTTT. Translation: CSVAWRGGGTEAFF.